This TCR beta chain stems from a study of blood T cell repertoires in COVID-19. Only in-frame clones appear in the TCRdb table, and some are missing; sequencing was by immunoSEQ multiplex PCR. The data hold about 130,000 clones, with around three quarters observed a single time. Sequenced: peripheral blood. This clonotype was sampled from a man aged 35 to 55 with active or convalescent COVID-19.

Written as DNA, the CDR3 is TGTGCCAGCAGCTTATCGACAGCTAACTATGGCTACACCTTC. Translating gives CASSLSTANYGYTF. This chain connects TRBV7-9 to TRBJ1-2, with TRBD1 as a possible D gene (5 bases). Looked up from germline, CDR1 is SEHNR and CDR2 is FQNEAQ (reference sequence). The CDR3 runs 14 residues. V lost 2 bases and J 0 bases, leaving 7 bases between the germline ends.